This passage covers 19 T cell receptor beta chains from one sample sequenced in a study of CD8+ T cells in alopecia areata. Extracted from the samples, RNA was reverse transcribed into cDNA to serve as the sequencing template. Sequencing was performed with immunoSEQ multiplex PCR; in TCRdb, only in-frame clones are kept and a portion is missing. The profile shows 210,000 or so clones, 66% of them singletons. The treatment: oral pan-JAK inhibitor, 5-10 mg twice daily. The sample consisted of CD4+ T cells sorted from blood, taken around week 44, from a patient treated with tofacitinib. The receptors shown here come from a human donor with alopecia areata.

This chain connects TRBV9 to TRBJ2-1, with 8 bases aligning to TRBD2. V was clipped by 0 bases and J by 10 bases; unmatched bases: 9. CDR1 is SGDLS, CDR2 YYNGEE, per germline. The CDR3 consists of 15 residues. The DNA for the CDR3 is TGTGCCAGCAGCGTAGCTTTGCGGGGGGACTCGGAGCAGTTCTTC. Amino acid sequence: CASSVALRGDSEQFF.

The rearrangement joins TRBV5-1 to TRBJ2-7; 9 bases are a match to TRBD2. The J segment lost 2 bases and the V segment lost 5 bases, leaving 5 bases of the junction unmatched. There are 14 residues in the CDR3. CDR1 is SGHRS, CDR2 YFSETQ, per germline. The CDR3 loop is CASRKTSGTYEQYF. In DNA, the CDR3 is TGCGCCAGCAGAAAGACTAGCGGAACCTACGAGCAGTACTTC.

This chain joins TRBV9 and TRBJ2-3; tentative D call: TRBD2 (5 bases). This CDR3 region has 15 residues. Trimming shortened V by 3 bases and J by 1 base, and 12 bases separated the two germline ends. Germline CDR1 SGDLS, CDR2 YYNGEE. CDR3 DNA: TGTGCCAGCAGCGAGCTAGCTATCGGCACAGATACGCAGTATTTT. The encoded protein is CASSELAIGTDTQYF.

This clone was found once. The chain couples TRBV7-7 to TRBJ2-1; perhaps D is TRBD1 or TRBD2 (5 bases each). The germline V and J ends were trimmed by 1 base and 2 bases, with 9 bases remaining between them. CDR3 length: 15 residues. CDR1 is SSHAT and CDR2 is FNYEAQ in the germline V gene (reference sequence). For the CDR3, the DNA is TGTGCCAGCAGCTTAGGGGACGTACCCTACAATGAGCAGTTCTTC. It codes for CASSLGDVPYNEQFF.

This clone has more than one count but fewer than ten. The chain links TRBV5-1 to TRBJ2-3; tentatively, D is TRBD2 (5 bases). Germline V gene lookup returns CDR1 SGHRS and CDR2 YFSETQ. V lost 4 bases, J lost 4 bases, and 16 bases lay in between. CDR3 size: 15 residues. CDR3 coding DNA: TGCGCCAGCAGCGACTACGCCAGGTTGGCAGATACGCAGTATTTT. Translated, it gives CASSDYARLADTQYF.

The chain couples TRBV11-1 to TRBJ2-7, with TRBD1 matching over 8 bases. The CDR3 has 14 residues. V dropped 5 bases and J dropped 4; count of bases not matched to a gene: 7. The V gene's germline CDR1 is SGHAT and CDR2 FQDESV (reference sequence). The CDR3, as DNA: TGTGCCAGCAGCCGACAGGGGTCGGGGTACGAGCAGTACTTC. Its translation is CASSRQGSGYEQYF.

The chain is built from TRBV29-1 and TRBJ2-1; 7 bases map to TRBD1. CDR3 length: 12 amino acids. CDR1 is SQVTM and CDR2 is ANQGSEA in the germline V gene. Trimming at V came to 7 bases and at J to 3 bases, leaving 3 bases not matched to a gene. The CDR3 DNA sequence: TGCAGCGCGACAGGGAACTACAATGAGCAGTTCTTC. Its protein is CSATGNYNEQFF.

This clone was seen more than once but under ten times. J is TRBJ2-2 and V is TRBV27, with 7 bases matching TRBD1. V shed 0 bases, J shed 4 bases, and the junction held 5 bases outside the gene matches. The germline V gene has CDR1 MNHEY and CDR2 SMNVEV (reference sequence). CDR3 size: 16 residues. The CDR3 bases are TGTGCCAGCAGTTTATCCGGCAGGGGGACCACCGGGGAGCTGTTTTTT. The encoded protein is CASSLSGRGTTGELFF.

This rearrangement joins TRBV14 to TRBJ2-7, with D tentatively TRBD1 or TRBD2 (5 bases each). Trimming removed 4 bases at V and 12 bases at J, with 19 bases between. Per the germline V gene, CDR1 is SGHDN and CDR2 is FVKESK. The CDR3 is 13 amino acids. The CDR3 protein is CASSLSGKGSGYF. In nucleotides, the CDR3 is TGTGCCAGCAGCCTAAGCGGAAAGGGGAGCGGGTACTTC. The full variable domain, its missing parts supplied by reference TRBV14 and TRBJ2-7, is EAGVTQFPSHSVIEKGQTVTLRCDPISGHDNLYWYRRVMGKEIKFLLHFVKESKQDESGMPNNRFLAERTGGTYSTLKVQPAELEDSGVYFCASSLSGKGSGYFGPGTRLTVT.

This clone has more than one count but fewer than ten. The rearrangement joins TRBV29-1 to TRBJ2-5; the D gene could be TRBD1 or TRBD2 (6 bases each). Germline CDR1 reads SQVTM; CDR2 reads ANQGSEA. CDR3 length: 13 amino acids. V was shortened by 3 bases and J by 5 bases, with 13 bases between the two germline ends. The CDR3, as DNA: TGCAGCGTTGAGCGGCAGGGGAGGGAGACCCAGTACTTC. Its translation: CSVERQGRETQYF.

The V call is TRBV7-8, the J call TRBJ2-5; 9 bases agree with TRBD2. The CDR3 runs to 15 residues. The germline CDR1 and CDR2 sequences are SGHVS and FQNEAQ. Trimming took 7 bases from V and 2 from J; bases not matched to a gene: 8. CDR3 DNA sequence: TGTGCCAGCACCTCCTCCGGACTAGCGCAAGAGACCCAGTACTTC. Its protein is CASTSSGLAQETQYF.

This chain uses TRBV14 with TRBJ1-1; D unresolved. Trimming cost V 2 bases and J 1 base, with 11 bases left between them. CDR1 is SGHDN and CDR2 is FVKESK in the germline V gene. The CDR3 spans 15 residues. CDR3 DNA: TGTGCCAGCAGCCAAAGCAACGGGTGGAACACTGAAGCTTTCTTT. Translating it yields CASSQSNGWNTEAFF.

The chain has TRBV5-6 and TRBJ1-1; D is unresolved. V was shortened by 2 bases and J by 7 bases, with 6 bases between the two germline ends. CDR1 is SGHDT and CDR2 is YYEEEE in the germline V gene. The CDR3 spans 11 residues. In DNA form, the CDR3 reads TGTGCCAGCAGCTTAGCGGATGAAGCTTTCTTT. Amino acid sequence: CASSLADEAFF.

V and J are TRBV7-2 and TRBJ1-6; perhaps TRBD1 as D (6 bases). The CDR3 runs to 15 residues. Deletions cut 1 base from V and 9 bases from J, with 13 bases between. Germline V gene data show CDR1 as SGHTA and CDR2 as FQGNSA. CDR3 in DNA: TGTGCCAGCAGCTTAGACGTCAGGGGTCGTTCACCCCTCCACTTT. It encodes CASSLDVRGRSPLHF.

The chain joins TRBV11-2 to TRBJ1-1; D might be TRBD1 (5 bases). The V and J ends lost 4 bases and 2 bases respectively, with 14 bases between them. The germline CDR1 and CDR2 sequences are SGHAT and FQNNGV. The CDR3 runs 15 residues. The DNA of the CDR3 is TGTGCCAGCAGCTCGATGGGACGGCGAAACACTGAAGCTTTCTTT. Translated: CASSSMGRRNTEAFF.

The V gene is TRBV15, the J gene TRBJ2-5; tentatively, D is TRBD1 (6 bases). The CDR3 runs to 13 residues. V shed 5 bases and J shed 5 bases, with 12 bases lying between them. Per germline, CDR1 LNHNV and CDR2 YYDKDF (reference sequence). CDR3 bases: TGTGCCACCAGCTCAACAGGGAGTGAGACCCAGTACTTC. Protein sequence: CATSSTGSETQYF.

This clone was picked up one time. The rearrangement links TRBV10-3 to TRBJ2-5, with 7 nucleotides matching TRBD1. Germline lookup yields CDR1 ENHRY and CDR2 SYGVKD. This CDR3 contains 11 residues. V trimming: 3 bases; J trimming: 10 bases; junction bases outside the gene matches: 2. The CDR3 sequence is CAISDTGVQYF. DNA of the CDR3: TGTGCCATCAGTGACACAGGGGTCCAGTACTTC.

This clone was counted only a few times. V usage is TRBV6-6 and J usage is TRBJ2-7, with TRBD1 matching over 7 bases. The CDR3 runs to 15 residues. CDR1 and CDR2 (germline): MNHNY, SVGAGI (reference sequence). Trimming at V came to 6 bases and at J to 2 bases, leaving 10 bases not matched to a gene. The DNA for the CDR3 is TGTGCCAGCAGCTCCCCGACAGGGACAACCTACGAGCAGTACTTC. Translation: CASSSPTGTTYEQYF.

The rearrangement joins TRBV4-3 to TRBJ2-2; D not certain. Germline V gives CDR1 LGHNA, CDR2 YSLEER. Trimming cost V 1 base and J 6 bases, with 6 bases left between them. This CDR3 comprises 13 residues. The CDR3 DNA follows: TGCGCCAGCAGCCAAGCCCTCGCCGGGGAGCTGTTTTTT. Encoded protein: CASSQALAGELFF.